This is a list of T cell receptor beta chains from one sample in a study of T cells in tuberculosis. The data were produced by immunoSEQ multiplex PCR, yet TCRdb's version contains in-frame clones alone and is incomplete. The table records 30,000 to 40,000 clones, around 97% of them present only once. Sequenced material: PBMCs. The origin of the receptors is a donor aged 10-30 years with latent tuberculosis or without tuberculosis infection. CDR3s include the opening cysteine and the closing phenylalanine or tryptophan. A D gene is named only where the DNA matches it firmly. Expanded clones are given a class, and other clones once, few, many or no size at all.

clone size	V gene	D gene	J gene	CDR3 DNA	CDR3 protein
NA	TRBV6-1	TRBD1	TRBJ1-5	TGTGCCAGCAGTGGACAGGGAACAGGACAGCCCCAGCATTTT	CASSGQGTGQPQHF
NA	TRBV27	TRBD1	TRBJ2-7	TGTGCCAGCAGTTTTCTGGACAGGGGGCTGTACGAGCAGTACTTC	CASSFLDRGLYEQYF
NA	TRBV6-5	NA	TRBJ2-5	TGTGCCAGCAGTTACTGGCAGGGTAGGGAAGAGACCCAGTACTTC	CASSYWQGREETQYF
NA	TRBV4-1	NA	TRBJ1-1	TGCGCCAGCAGCCGTGGAGTGGCCACCGAAGCTTTCTTT	CASSRGVATEAFF
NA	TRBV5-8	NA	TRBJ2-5	TGTGCCAGCAGCTTGGGAGGGAGTGGACGAGAGACCCAGTACTTC	CASSLGGSGRETQYF
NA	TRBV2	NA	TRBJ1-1	TGTGCCAGCAGCCCCACAGGGATAAAGAACACTGAAGCTTTCTTT	CASSPTGIKNTEAFF
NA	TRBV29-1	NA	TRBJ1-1	TGCAGCGTCCGACCGCGGCTCTTCCGGGCTGAAGCTTTCTTT	CSVRPRLFRAEAFF
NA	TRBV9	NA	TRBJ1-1	TGTGCCAGCAGCGTTGACGGGACAGAAGCTTTCTTT	CASSVDGTEAFF
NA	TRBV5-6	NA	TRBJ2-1	TGTGCCAGCAGCTTGTACGCTAGCACCCCTACGGCTGAGCAGTTCTTC	CASSLYASTPTAEQFF
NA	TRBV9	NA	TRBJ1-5	TGTGCCAGCAGCCCGACAGGTATCAATCAGCCCCAGCATTTT	CASSPTGINQPQHF
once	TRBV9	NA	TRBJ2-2	TGTGCCAGCAGCGCTATAAACACCGGGGAGCTGTTTTTT	CASSAINTGELFF
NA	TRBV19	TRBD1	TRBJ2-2	TGTGCCAGTACCCGCGACAGGGTCGCGAACACCGGGGAGCTGTTTTTT	CASTRDRVANTGELFF
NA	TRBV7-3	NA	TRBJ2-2	TGTGCCAGCAGCCGGACGACAGGGAACACCGGGGAGCTGTTTTTT	CASSRTTGNTGELFF
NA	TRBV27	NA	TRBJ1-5	TGTGCCAGCAGTTTTTCTCTACAGGGTGGGCAGCCCCAGCATTTT	CASSFSLQGGQPQHF
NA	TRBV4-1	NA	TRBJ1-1	TGCGCCAGCAGCCAAGACCGGGGAATGAACACTGAAGCTTTCTTT	CASSQDRGMNTEAFF
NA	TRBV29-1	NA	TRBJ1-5	TGCAGCGTTCGTGGACAGCAAGATCAGCCCCAGCATTTT	CSVRGQQDQPQHF
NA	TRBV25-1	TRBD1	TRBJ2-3	TGTGCCAGCAGTGCTGGGACAGGAGTTGCAGATACGCAGTATTTT	CASSAGTGVADTQYF
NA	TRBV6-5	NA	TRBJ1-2	TGTGCCAGCAGCCCAGCCTCCCGGGGAGGTGGCTACACCTTC	CASSPASRGGGYTF
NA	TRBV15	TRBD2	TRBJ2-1	TGTGCCACCACTAGCGGAGAGGACAATGAGCAGTTCTTC	CATTSGEDNEQFF
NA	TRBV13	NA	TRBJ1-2	TGTGCCAGCAGCCCCGCGGGAGCAGGGAGAGTGTACGGCTACACCTTC	CASSPAGAGRVYGYTF
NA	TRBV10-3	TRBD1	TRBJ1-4	TGTGCCATCAGGGCCGGACAGGATGAAAAACTGTTTTTT	CAIRAGQDEKLFF
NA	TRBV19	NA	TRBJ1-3	TGTGCCAGTATGAGCTCGGGGAAACTCTCTGGAAACACCATATATTTT	CASMSSGKLSGNTIYF
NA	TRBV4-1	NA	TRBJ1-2	TGCGCCAGCAGCCGACGAGAAGACGCGGGTGGCTACACCTTC	CASSRREDAGGYTF
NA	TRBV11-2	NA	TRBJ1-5	TGTGCCAGCAGCTTGAGGGGGAATCAGCCCCAGCATTTT	CASSLRGNQPQHF
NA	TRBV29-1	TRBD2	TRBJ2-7	TGCAGCGTTGAACTGACTAGCGGGAGGGTTTACGAGCAGTACTTC	CSVELTSGRVYEQYF
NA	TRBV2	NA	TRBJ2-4	TGTGCCAGCGGGGCACTACTCAAAAACATTCAGTACTTC	CASGALLKNIQYF
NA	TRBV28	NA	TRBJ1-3	TGTGCCAGCGCCCCGGCCGGGAACAGAAACACCATATATTTT	CASAPAGNRNTIYF
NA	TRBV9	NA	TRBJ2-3	TGTGCCAGCAGCCCGAGGGGGGGCGGGGCCCTCACAGATACGCAGTATTTT	CASSPRGGGALTDTQYF
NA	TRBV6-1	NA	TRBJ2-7	TGTGCCAGCAGTGCCCAGGGCGGGGTCTACGAGCAGTACTTC	CASSAQGGVYEQYF
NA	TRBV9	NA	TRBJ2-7	TGTGCCAGCAGCGTAGTAGGGAGAAGCGAGCAGTACTTC	CASSVVGRSEQYF